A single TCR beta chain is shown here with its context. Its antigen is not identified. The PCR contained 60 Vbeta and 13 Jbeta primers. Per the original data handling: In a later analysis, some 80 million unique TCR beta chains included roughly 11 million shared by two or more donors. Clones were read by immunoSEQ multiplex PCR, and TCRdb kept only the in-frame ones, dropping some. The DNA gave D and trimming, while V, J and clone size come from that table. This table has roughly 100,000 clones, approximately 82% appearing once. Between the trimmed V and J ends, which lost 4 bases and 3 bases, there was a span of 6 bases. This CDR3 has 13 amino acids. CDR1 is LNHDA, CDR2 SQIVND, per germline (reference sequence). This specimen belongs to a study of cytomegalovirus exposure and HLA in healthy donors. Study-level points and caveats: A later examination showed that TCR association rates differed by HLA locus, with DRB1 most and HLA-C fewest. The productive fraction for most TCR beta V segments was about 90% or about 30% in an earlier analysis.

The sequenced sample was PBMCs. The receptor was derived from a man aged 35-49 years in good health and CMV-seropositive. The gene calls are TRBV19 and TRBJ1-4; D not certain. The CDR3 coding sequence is TGTGCCAGTAGTACGAGTTCTAATGAAAAACTGTTTTTT. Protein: CASSTSSNEKLFF.